These 14 T cell receptor beta chains were sequenced from one sample in a study of blood T cells in healthy people across ages (dated by TCRdb to the mid-2010s). Library preparation employed 5' RACE. The sample was run on an Illumina HiSeq 2500. A second PCR of about 6 to 12 cycles was run with a J-beta primer mix and a sample-barcoded 5' primer. The public sequencing data were trimmed at Q25 with fastp and processed into clonotypes with MiXCR by TCRdb, which kept only in-frame beta chains. Rows are combined by CDR3 protein, so each entry shows the most common genes and DNA. The table for this sample lists about 1.8 million distinct CDR3 sequences; around half of them were counted only once. Less than 2.5% of the sample is taken by the ten largest. The sequenced sample consisted of blood. Source of these receptors: a woman aged 40 to 50 in good health.

V is TRBV20-1 and J is TRBJ1-6; 9 bases align to TRBD1. This CDR3 comprises 15 residues. In germline, CDR1 is DFQATT, CDR2 SNEGSKA (reference sequence). V lost 7 bases and J lost 4; bases outside the gene matches: 8. The CDR3 sequence is CSVRWDRDYNSPLHF. The CDR3, as DNA: TGCAGTGTCCGCTGGGACAGGGATTATAATTCACCCCTCCACTTT.

This clonotype was seen more than once but under ten times. This rearrangement joins TRBV28 to TRBJ2-5, with D unclear. The CDR3 has 15 amino acids. Germline loops: CDR1 MDHEN, CDR2 SYDVKM. Trimming took 7 bases from V and 2 from J, leaving 17 bases between them. CDR3 sequence reads: CASNYQWGLQETQYF. CDR3 nucleotide sequence: TGTGCCAGCAACTACCAGTGGGGATTACAAGAGACCCAGTACTTC.

The CDR3 region is CASSPLRVSYEQYF. DNA for the CDR3: TGTGCCAGCAGTCCTCTCAGGGTCTCCTACGAGCAGTACTTC. The genes are TRBV27 and TRBJ2-7, with a weak D call TRBD1 (5 bases). The V gene lost 5 bases and the J gene lost 0 bases, with 11 bases spanning the gap. The CDR3 has 14 residues. Germline CDR1 is MNHEY and CDR2 is SMNVEV (reference sequence).

This clonotype was detected once. The rearrangement links TRBV5-1 to TRBJ1-4; D gene ambiguous. The germline V gene encodes CDR1 SGHRS and CDR2 YFSETQ. The CDR3 sequence is 15 residues long. V was cut by 2 bases and J by 7 bases, with 15 bases left in between. The CDR3, as DNA: TGCGCCAGCAGCTTAACGAGGGCCCCGTCTGAAAAACTGTTTTTT. Its protein is CASSLTRAPSEKLFF.

The chain recombines TRBV6-6 with TRBJ1-6; D remains unclear. V dropped 0 bases and J dropped 7 bases, with 10 bases sitting between them. The CDR3 has 15 amino acids. CDR1 and CDR2 (germline): MNHNY, SVGAGI (reference sequence). The CDR3 loop reads CASSYSLELNSPLHF. The CDR3 DNA sequence: TGTGCCAGCAGTTACTCTTTAGAGTTAAATTCACCCCTCCACTTT.

This clonotype was seen a few times. The junction and the germline gene differ at one end; a read error may be behind it. The V gene is TRBV5-1, the J gene TRBJ2-3; the D is unclear. Germline V gene lookup returns CDR1 SGHRS and CDR2 YFSETQ. The CDR3 covers 13 residues. The chain's CDR3 is CASSVSATDTQYF. Here the CDR3 DNA reads TGTGCCAGCAGCGTAAGTGCTACAGATACGCAGTATTTT.

J is TRBJ2-5 and V is TRBV4-3; 8 bases match TRBD1. Germline V CDR1 and CDR2: LGHNA, YSLEER. V trimming: 5 bases; J trimming: 4 bases; junction bases outside the gene matches: 15. The CDR3 runs to 17 residues. CDR3 coding DNA: TGCGCCAGCAGCGAGGCTTTTGGGACAGGAGTGGGAGAGACCCAGTACTTC. Translated, it gives CASSEAFGTGVGETQYF.

This chain uses TRBV4-3 with TRBJ1-5; D not resolved. V was pared by 2 bases and J by 1 base, with 12 bases between. CDR1 LGHNA and CDR2 YSLEER come from the germline V gene. This CDR3 region has 16 residues. The DNA for the CDR3 is TGCGCCAGCAGCCAAACAGTTGGGGTAAGCAATCAGCCCCAGCATTTT. It specifies CASSQTVGVSNQPQHF.

This rearrangement joins TRBV6-6 to TRBJ2-5; a possible D gene is TRBD2 (7 bases). The end of the DNA fits TRBJ2-7 better, so the J call may be wrong. The germline V gene encodes CDR1 MNHNY and CDR2 SVGAGI (reference sequence). The CDR3 sequence is 14 residues long. In DNA, the CDR3 is TGTGCCAGCAGTTACGCGGGGGCGGGTTACGAGCAGTACTTC. Protein product: CASSYAGAGYEQYF.

This chain uses TRBV3-1 with TRBJ2-1; 7 bases match TRBD1. Germline CDR1 and CDR2: LGHDT and YNNKEL (reference sequence). This CDR3 is 14 amino acids long. V lost 2 bases, J lost 9 bases, and 7 bases stayed unmatched. In nucleotides, the CDR3 is TGTGCCAGCAGCCAAACGACAGGGTTTAGTGAGCAGTTCTTC. It is translated as CASSQTTGFSEQFF.

The chain combines TRBV5-1 with TRBJ2-3; 8 bases agree with TRBD1. The CDR3 spans 15 residues. J gave up 3 bases and V 4 bases, and 7 bases lay outside the gene matches. From germline, CDR1 is SGHRS and CDR2 YFSETQ. CDR3 amino acids: CASSKQGDRTDTQYF. The CDR3 DNA is TGCGCCAGCAGCAAACAGGGGGATCGTACAGATACGCAGTATTTT. Based on the CDR3 plus reference TRBV5-1 and TRBJ2-3, the full variable domain is KAGVTQTPRYLIKTRGQQVTLSCSPISGHRSVSWYQQTPGQGLQFLFEYFSETQRNKGNFPGRFSGRQFSNSRSEMNVSTLELGDSALYLCASSKQGDRTDTQYFGPGTRLTVL.

A few counts support this clonotype. This chain connects TRBV12-3 or TRBV12-4 to TRBJ2-5, with D unclear. The closer fit of TRBJ2-7 to the DNA end suggests the J call may be wrong. The CDR3 runs to 13 residues. CDR3 coding DNA: TGTGCCAGCAGTTTTGGTTTCCCACGCGAGCAGTACTTC. It is translated as CASSFGFPREQYF.

This clonotype was seen only a few times. This rearrangement joins TRBV3-1 to TRBJ2-4; possibly TRBD1 for D (5 bases). The J call may not be correct, given that the DNA end is closer to TRBJ2-7. Germline lookup yields CDR1 LGHDT and CDR2 YNNKEL (reference sequence). The CDR3 spans 15 residues. CDR3 DNA: TGTGCCAGCAGCCAGGCGGACATATACTCCTACGAGCAGTACTTC. Its translation: CASSQADIYSYEQYF.

This clonotype has a handful of counts. This sequence joins TRBV4-1 and TRBJ2-1; 10 positions agree with TRBD2. This CDR3 spans 18 amino acids. J lost 2 bases, V lost 4 bases, and 11 bases had no gene match. Germline V gene sequence: CDR1 MGHRA, CDR2 YSYEKL. In DNA, the CDR3 is TGCGCCAGCAGCCCCGGGCTAGCGGGGGACGCTACCTACAATGAGCAGTTCTTC. This gives the protein CASSPGLAGDATYNEQFF.